This T cell receptor beta chain was captured in a study of CD8+ T cells in alopecia areata. Study results and limitations: Clonality exceeded that of normal scalp in lesional scalp, most notably in alopecia totalis/universalis. In scalp samples, resident alphabeta T cells of normal skin are also sequenced. Compared with mice, patients displayed less clear TCR sharing, possibly for HLA-related reasons.

RNA, once extracted, was reverse transcribed into cDNA for use as the sequencing template. Profiling relied on immunoSEQ multiplex PCR, and the TCRdb table lists in-frame clones only, not all of them. Of about 150,000 clones listed, less than 75% are singletons. Concerning this clone itself: Its antigen remains unidentified.

Trimming took 1 base from V and 0 from J; bases not matched to a gene: 3. Germline V lookup: CDR1 SEHNR, CDR2 FQNEAQ (reference sequence). The CDR3 length is 15 residues. PBMCs yielded sorted CD4+ and CD8+ T cells. The chain carries TRBV7-9 and TRBJ2-7, with 7 bases aligning to TRBD1. Sequences were obtained from CD8+ T cells sorted from blood. The clonotype comes from a human donor in good health. In DNA, the CDR3 is TGTGCCAGCAGCTTAGTAGGGACAGTCTCCTACGAGCAGTACTTC. Translated: CASSLVGTVSYEQYF.